This T cell receptor (beta chain) emerged from a study of metastatic and nonmetastatic thyroid tumors. The germline V and J ends were trimmed by 0 bases and 5 bases, with 16 bases remaining between them. The CDR3 consists of 16 residues. CDR1 LNHNV and CDR2 YYDKDF come from the germline V gene (reference sequence). Worth noting for this clone: Its antigen is currently unknown.

Thyroid surgery was performed in patients who had received no treatment beforehand. As handled by the study authors: The study's classifier, a distant-metastasis tool for papillary thyroid cancer, was built using CDR3 differences across clinicopathological groups. TCRdb re-called the PCR reads with MiXCR. The V and J calls and clone size are TCRdb's, not the authors'. The sample comprises approximately 41,000 clones, more than 25% of which are singletons, and 9.9% rests with the top ten. Findings of the study overall: Reported TCR beta diversity, measured in blood and tumor, was significantly higher for malignant thyroid tumors than for benign nodules.

The chain is built from TRBV15 and TRBJ1-1; D remains ambiguous. The sequencing input was blood. This clonotype originated in a male donor with papillary thyroid cancer or a benign thyroid nodule (not recorded which). Some clones in this sample may be carry-over from other donors' samples. The CDR3 loop reads CATSRDPRVKGTEAFF. DNA of the CDR3: TGTGCCACCAGCAGAGATCCTCGGGTGAAAGGGACTGAAGCTTTCTTT.